These T cell receptor beta chains were read from a single sample in a study of shared clonotypes between healthy human individuals. Assay used: immunoSEQ multiplex PCR; TCRdb lists only in-frame clones, some missing. The repertoire holds fewer than 700,000 clones, with 85% to 95% as singletons. The sequenced sample was naive CD8+ T cells sorted from blood. The receptor source for this set is a woman in her twenties or thirties in good health. Both conserved end residues are part of each CDR3. A D gene is named only where the DNA matches it firmly.

d_call	v_call	j_call	cdr3_nt	cdr3_aa
.	TRBV27	TRBJ2-7	TGTGCCAGCAGTTTACTTATGGGACTGGAGAAGTACGAGCAGTACTTC	CASSLLMGLEKYEQYF
TRBD2	TRBV29-1	TRBJ2-3	TGCAGCGTTGTCCGACTAGCGGACTACACAGATACGCAGTATTTT	CSVVRLADYTDTQYF
TRBD1	TRBV27	TRBJ2-7	TGTGCCAGCAGGGGGGTGGGGACAGGGTCCTACGAGCAGTACTTC	CASRGVGTGSYEQYF
TRBD1	TRBV28	TRBJ2-7	TGTGCCAGCACCCTCAGGGGGCGCTCCTACGAGCAGTACTTC	CASTLRGRSYEQYF
.	TRBV4-1	TRBJ1-5	TGCGCCAGCAGCCAAGAGGCGACAGTCAATCAGCCCCAGCATTTT	CASSQEATVNQPQHF
.	TRBV4-1	TRBJ2-7	TGCGCCAGCAGCCAACGGGCTATGTCCAGGAACGAGCAGTACTTC	CASSQRAMSRNEQYF
.	TRBV9	TRBJ1-2	TGTGCCAGCAGCGAGGGCCGACTGAGCTATGGCTACACCTTC	CASSEGRLSYGYTF
.	TRBV28	TRBJ1-5	TGTGCCAGCAGTTTACATGGCATCGATAGCAATCAGCCCCAGCATTTT	CASSLHGIDSNQPQHF
.	TRBV5-6	TRBJ2-7	TGTGCCAGCAGCGTCGGGGGAACGAGCTACGAGCAGTACTTC	CASSVGGTSYEQYF
.	TRBV5-1	TRBJ2-7	TGCGCCAGCAGCCCTACGGGACTTTACTACGAGCAGTACTTC	CASSPTGLYYEQYF
TRBD2	TRBV28	TRBJ2-7	TGTGCCAGCAGTCTCCGATTAGCGGGACCCGAGTGGGAGCAGTACTTC	CASSLRLAGPEWEQYF
.	TRBV28	TRBJ1-5	TGTGCCAGCAGTTTAGTAGGTTCGCGGAGGGGTGGCAATCAGCCCCAGCATTTT	CASSLVGSRRGGNQPQHF
.	TRBV5-4	TRBJ2-1	TGTGCCAGCAGCTCTGCCGTTAATGAGCAGTTCTTC	CASSSAVNEQFF
.	TRBV5-4	TRBJ2-2	TGTGCCAGCAGCTTGGCCGGTCCAACCGGGGAGCTGTTTTTT	CASSLAGPTGELFF
TRBD2	TRBV9	TRBJ2-7	TGTGCCAGCAGTTGGGGCGGGAGCTCCTACGAGCAGTACTTC	CASSWGGSSYEQYF
TRBD2	TRBV2	TRBJ2-5	TGTGCCAGCTCAGATGGGAGCGGGAGAGAACAAGAGACCCAGTACTTC	CASSDGSGREQETQYF
TRBD2	TRBV5-4	TRBJ2-7	TGTGCCAGCAGCTCCGGTGAAGCGGGAGGGTACGAGCAGTACTTC	CASSSGEAGGYEQYF
.	TRBV29-1	TRBJ2-1	TGCAGCGTCGAAACGGGGCTGTTTGAGCAGTTCTTC	CSVETGLFEQFF
TRBD2	TRBV27	TRBJ2-2	TGTGCCAGCAGTTTACTAGCGGGAGGGCCTAGCACCGGGGAGCTGTTTTTT	CASSLLAGGPSTGELFF
TRBD1	TRBV27	TRBJ2-7	TGTGCCAGCAGTTTCGTGGACAGGAGCGTCGAGCAGTACTTC	CASSFVDRSVEQYF
.	TRBV4-1	TRBJ2-7	TGCGCCAGCAGCCCCAAAGGACAGGGAGGGTCCTACGAGCAGTACTTC	CASSPKGQGGSYEQYF
.	TRBV5-1	TRBJ2-3	TGCGCCAGCTCCTCGGATCCCTGGCGTGGGGGAGGGGGAGATACGCAGTATTTT	CASSSDPWRGGGGDTQYF
.	TRBV30	TRBJ1-1	TGTGCCTGGAGCCCCGTGGGGACTGAAGCTTTCTTT	CAWSPVGTEAFF
TRBD1	TRBV7-6	TRBJ1-3	TGTGCCAGCAGCCCGGGACAGAACTCTGGAAACACCATATATTTT	CASSPGQNSGNTIYF
TRBD2	TRBV10-2	TRBJ2-2	TGCGCCAGCAGGGCCGGGACTAAGAACACCGGGGAGCTGTTTTTT	CASRAGTKNTGELFF